The TCR beta chain under discussion was sequenced for a study of beta chain features in type 1 diabetes (dated by TCRdb to between 2018 and 2020). Turning to the overall study: Mean age, gender distribution, total cell number and subset yield did not differ between patients and healthy donors. The study compared TCRB repertoires of sorted circulating CD4+ T cell subsets between recently diagnosed type 1 diabetes patients and matched healthy donors. A total of around 110,000,000 sorted cells were examined across all samples, and a strong correlation was observed between cell number per subset and RNA yield. Regulatory and stem cell-like memory subsets were isolated from only 8 patients and roughly eight healthy donors, whereas naive and central memory subsets came from all 30 or so donors. Overall results and qualifications from the work: The naive, central memory and regulatory TCRB repertoires appeared to resemble one another more closely among patients than among healthy donors. Shorter templates might be favored by PCR, yet because patient and control samples were amplified and corrected together, any such skew would affect both groups equally. Sequencing cDNA rather than genomic DNA could over-represent highly expressing activated cells, although activation and CD3 levels did not differ between groups. At VDJ recombination sites, patients with type 1 diabetes made fewer insertions and deleted more nucleotides, a pattern implying thymic rearrangement abnormalities. A moderate but significant shortening of TCRB CDR3 length was observed in type 1 diabetes patients in all four CD4+ subsets. HLA sub-analyses involved small numbers of individuals, so any influence of HLA type on TCRB rearrangement remained unresolved.

All of the isolated RNA was reverse transcribed with the High Capacity cDNA Reverse Transcription Kit, so expressed TCRB transcripts were sequenced. Naive, central memory and regulatory T cell samples underwent deep immunoSEQ sequencing, averaging around 4 million total reads per sample. Sorted cells were lysed in RLT buffer, and RNA was extracted using DNase-treated RNeasy Micro or Mini kits according to cell number. To prevent cross-contamination, each cell subset was processed individually, whereas patient and healthy donor samples were processed jointly. The immunoSEQ multiplex PCR was used to amplify TCRB sequences from cDNA, yielding 87-bp fragments that span the CDR3 region. Sequencing of the amplicons was performed on the Illumina HiSeq platform. The authors processed their data as follows. PCR bias was computationally corrected using synthetic template baselines, reads within Hamming distance 2 were collapsed, and singletons that could not be merged were discarded. By aligning reads against IMGT, V, D and J genes, CDR3 length, and insertions or deletions at six rearrangement sites were assigned. Within each subset, clonotype counts were normalized to sorted cell number, and only after that were true diversity and Gini coefficients computed with the tcR R package. The overlap coefficient, calculated on TCRB nucleotide sequences, was used to quantify repertoire sharing. Here the immuneACCESS table is served through TCRdb, limited to in-frame sequences with V and J called. Missing clones are a known gap in these copies; in checked studies unresolved V genes cover under half, and the rest lacks a known reason. For V, J and clone size, that table is used; D and trimming come from the DNA. Across this sample there are 130,000 to 150,000 clones, with about a tenth seen only once. In total, the top ten clones hold approximately 0.68% of the sample.

V is reduced by 3 bases and J by 1 base, leaving a spacing of 10 bases between them. From cysteine to phenylalanine, the CDR3 is 15 amino acids long. Left in the record is the CDR3 DNA by itself, 45 bases read in frame from the first base. The CDR1 and CDR2 encoded by the germline V gene are ENHRY and SYGVKD. Each donor gave one peripheral blood draw, roughly 120 mL on average, collected into heparinised tubes. Using a panel that included CD45RO, CCR7, CD25, CD127, CD95 and CD27, naive, central memory, regulatory and stem cell-like memory CD4+ T cells were sorted on a BD FACSAria II. Every sorted population had a purity above 98%. Right away, PBMCs were isolated by Lymphoprep density gradient centrifugation and were stained directly, with no culture step. To minimize batch effects, samples were stained and sorted in pairs, one healthy donor with one patient per experiment. On this clone itself: It lacks a known antigen. Within one base of it there is no much larger clone, and no base qualities were kept.

This receptor was obtained from a man in his late teens or twenties in good health. The receptor chain draws on TRBV10-3 and TRBJ1-5, with the D gene not clear enough to name. Sequenced material: central memory CD4+ T cells from blood. The CDR3 has the sequence CAISEREGSNQPQHF. Here is the DNA: TGTGCCATCAGTGAAAGGGAGGGCAGCAATCAGCCCCAGCATTTT.